These 27 T cell receptor beta chains were sequenced from one sample in a study of regulatory T cells in long-lasting Graves disease. Arm-PCR of CDR3 regions and iRepertoire HTBI primers were the basis on which TCR beta libraries were built. Using its own MiXCR run on the multiplex PCR reads, TCRdb lists one record per CDR3 protein. Here the sample spans about 660,000 distinct CDR3 sequences, approximately 31% being singletons. Time point described: persistent/refractory GD, antithyroid drugs over 5 years with positive TRAb. PBMCs were the source of the RNA used for TCR sequencing. The material sequenced was peripheral blood mononuclear cells (PBMCs), taken when the disease was refractory, from a patient treated with antithyroid drugs. These receptors originate from a female donor with Graves disease.

CDR3: CASGSRPFYEQYF. CDR3 DNA: TGTGCCAGCGGCAGTCGGCCCTTCTACGAGCAGTACTTC. The chain is built from TRBV6-1 and TRBJ2-7, with unresolved D. Germline lookup yields CDR1 MNHNS and CDR2 SASEGT. This CDR3 contains 13 residues. The V gene lost 8 bases and the J gene lost 3 bases, with 14 bases spanning the gap.

This clonotype has ten or more counts. V is TRBV12-3 or TRBV12-4 and J is TRBJ1-5, with D tentatively TRBD1 (6 bases). Trimming took 6 bases from V and 7 from J, leaving 16 bases between them. The length of the CDR3 is 14 residues. Here the CDR3 reads CASRRGTGGQPQHF. CDR3 nucleotides: TGTGCCAGCAGGAGGGGGACCGGGGGACAGCCCCAGCATTTT.

In its sample, this clonotype was seen a few times. The V call is TRBV5-4, the J call TRBJ1-4; D might be TRBD1 (6 bases). The CDR3 covers 13 residues. Germline V gene sequence: CDR1 SGHNT, CDR2 YYREEE (reference sequence). V was cut by 0 bases and J by 13 bases, with 13 bases left in between. The CDR3 DNA reads TGTGCCAGCAGCTTGGGGGGGGCTCAGGGACTGTTTTTT. Encoded protein: CASSLGGAQGLFF. Full variable domain (missing parts from reference TRBV5-4 and TRBJ1-4): ETGVTQSPTHLIKTRGQQVTLRCSSQSGHNTVSWYQQALGQGPQFIFQYYREEENGRGNFPPRFSGLQFPNYSSELNVNALELDDSALYLCASSLGGAQGLFFGSGTQLSVL.

This clonotype has just a few counts. The chain carries TRBV6-9 and TRBJ1-3; the D is unclear. The ends were cut back, 4 bases at V and 5 bases at J, with 6 bases in the middle. The CDR3 has 12 amino acids. Germline lookup yields CDR1 MNHGY and CDR2 SVAAGI. CDR3 nucleotides: TGTGCCAGCAGTTCACCCCGAAACACCATATATTTT. Protein: CASSSPRNTIYF.

This chain joins TRBV12-3 or TRBV12-4 and TRBJ1-1; no firm D call. V was trimmed by 3 bases and J by 10 bases, leaving 15 bases between them. The CDR3 is 13 residues long. This CDR3 reads CASSFGRPGSAFF. Here the CDR3 DNA reads TGTGCCAGCAGTTTCGGCAGGCCGGGCTCAGCTTTCTTT.

This clonotype was detected only a few times. This chain uses TRBV28 with TRBJ2-7; the match to TRBD2 covers 9 bases. The CDR3 has 16 amino acids. V was pared by 2 bases and J by 7 bases, with 12 bases of the junction left unmatched. Germline values: CDR1 MDHEN, CDR2 SYDVKM. CDR3 region: CASSLRGLAGAVEQYF. The CDR3 DNA reads as TGTGCCAGCAGTTTAAGGGGGTTAGCGGGAGCGGTGGAGCAGTACTTC.

V is TRBV27 and J is TRBJ2-7; D is perhaps TRBD1 (5 bases). CDR3 length equals 14 residues. The V gene's germline CDR1 is MNHEY and CDR2 SMNVEV (reference sequence). The ends were cut back, 2 bases at V and 6 bases at J, with 14 bases in the middle. Here the CDR3 reads CASSLQGFLGEQYF. DNA of the CDR3: TGTGCCAGCAGTTTACAGGGCTTTCTGGGCGAGCAGTACTTC.

The CDR3 is CASSQVRGTNEKLFF. The CDR3 nucleotides are TGTGCCAGCAGCCAAGTGCGGGGAACTAATGAAAAACTGTTTTTT. This chain uses TRBV14 with TRBJ1-4, with D hard to call. Trimming removed 1 base from V and 1 base from J, with 7 bases in between. CDR1 and CDR2 from the germline V gene are SGHDN and FVKESK. The length of the CDR3 is 15 residues. The full variable domain, rest sourced from reference TRBV14 and TRBJ1-4, is EAGVTQFPSHSVIEKGQTVTLRCDPISGHDNLYWYRRVMGKEIKFLLHFVKESKQDESGMPNNRFLAERTGGTYSTLKVQPAELEDSGVYFCASSQVRGTNEKLFFGSGTQLSVL.

This clonotype was picked up many times. The chain recombines TRBV11-2 with TRBJ2-7; D is undetermined. The CDR3 is made up of 16 amino acids. Germline CDR1 SGHAT, CDR2 FQNNGV. V lost 1 base to trimming and J lost 3 bases, with 16 bases between them. CDR3 coding DNA: TGTGCCAGCAGCTTAGTGGGATCATCTGTGTTCTACGAGCAGTACTTC. This codes for CASSLVGSSVFYEQYF.

A remark on this clonotype: The junction departs from the called germline gene at one end, perhaps through a read error. The V and J genes are TRBV7-3 and TRBJ2-1; D is possibly TRBD1 (6 bases). This CDR3 comprises 15 residues. The germline V gene has CDR1 SGHTA and CDR2 FQGTGA. The CDR3 region is CASSQTGSSYNEQLF. In DNA, the CDR3 is TGTGCCAGCAGCCAGACAGGCAGCTCCTACAATGAGCAGCTCTTC.

This clonotype was counted a few times. The V and J genes are TRBV24-1 and TRBJ2-3; D is undetermined. The V end lost 9 bases, the J end lost 1 base, and 10 bases lay between the germline ends. CDR3 length equals 13 residues. The germline V gene has CDR1 KGHDR and CDR2 SFDVKD. CDR3 sequence reads: CATGFPGTDTQYF. The CDR3 DNA is TGTGCCACCGGCTTCCCTGGCACAGATACGCAGTATTTT.

This clonotype was observed many times. The chain employs TRBV28 and TRBJ1-5; D ambiguous. Trimming took off 4 bases at V and 5 bases at J, with 12 bases between the two ends. Looked up from germline, CDR1 is MDHEN and CDR2 is SYDVKM. The CDR3 has 14 amino acids. CDR3 DNA sequence: TGTGCCAGCAGTTACAGCGCTAGGCATCAGCCCCAGCATTTT. This gives the protein CASSYSARHQPQHF.

This clonotype has only a few counts. The gene calls are TRBV12-5 and TRBJ1-1; possibly TRBD1 for D (5 bases). V was clipped by 0 bases and J by 4 bases, with 12 bases between them. The CDR3 consists of 15 residues. CDR1 LGHNT and CDR2 FRNRAP come from the germline V gene. The CDR3 reads CASGLVVGVFTEAFF. In nucleotides, the CDR3 is TGTGCTAGTGGTTTGGTAGTGGGGGTTTTCACTGAAGCTTTCTTT.

The rearrangement links TRBV6-2 or TRBV6-3 to TRBJ1-4, with 7 bases lining up with TRBD1. CDR3 size: 11 residues. V was clipped by 8 bases and J by 6 bases; unmatched bases: 0. The germline CDR1 and CDR2 sequences are MNHEY and SVGEGT. The CDR3 nucleotides read TGTGCCAGCGGGACAGATGAAAAACTGTTTTTT. It encodes CASGTDEKLFF.

This chain uses TRBV20-1 with TRBJ2-5; the D gene is possibly TRBD1 (5 bases). The CDR3 is 16 residues long. From germline, CDR1 is DFQATT and CDR2 SNEGSKA (reference sequence). Deletions cut 0 bases from V and 5 bases from J, with 19 bases between. The CDR3 DNA reads as TGCAGTGCTAGAGATCCTCAGGGTGCCGCACGGGAGACCCAGTACTTC. As protein: CSARDPQGAARETQYF.

The rearrangement links TRBV19 to TRBJ1-2, with D perhaps TRBD1 (5 bases). Deletions cut 4 bases from V and 1 base from J, with 13 bases between. This CDR3 spans 15 amino acids. Germline CDR1 reads LNHDA; CDR2 reads SQIVND (reference sequence). The DNA of the CDR3 is TGTGCCAGTAGTACTCCGGGACGGAATAACTATGGCTACACCTTC. Translated, it gives CASSTPGRNNYGYTF.

The chain joins TRBV27 to TRBJ2-7; 7 nucleotides align to TRBD1. The V segment lost 0 bases and the J segment 2 bases; nucleotides outside the gene matches: 4. CDR3 size: 15 residues. The V gene's germline CDR1 is MNHEY and CDR2 SMNVEV (reference sequence). In DNA form, the CDR3 reads TGTGCCAGCAGTTTATCTAACGACAGGGCCTACGAGCAGTACTTC. Amino acids: CASSLSNDRAYEQYF.

The chain combines TRBV19 with TRBJ2-2; 7 nucleotides match TRBD2. CDR3 length: 14 residues. From germline, CDR1 is LNHDA and CDR2 SQIVND (reference sequence). Trimming cost V 5 bases and J 6 bases; bases outside gene matches: 6. The CDR3 bases are TGTGCCAGTAGTGCGCGCGGGAGCTCCGGGGAGCTGTTTTTT. Residues: CASSARGSSGELFF.

This clonotype was seen a few times. The chain joins TRBV11-2 to TRBJ1-4, with D tentatively TRBD1 (5 bases). Per germline, CDR1 SGHAT and CDR2 FQNNGV. V shed 8 bases and J shed 8 bases, with 18 bases lying between them. This CDR3 contains 14 residues. CDR3 sequence reads: CASSASSRGEKLFF. CDR3 bases: TGTGCCAGCTCAGCTTCATCCCGGGGGGAAAAACTGTTTTTT.

CDR3 sequence (DNA): TGTGCTAGTGGCCTCAGACAAGTCCTCTCTGGAAACACCATATATTTT. Encoded protein: CASGLRQVLSGNTIYF. This sequence joins TRBV12-5 and TRBJ1-3, with D hard to call. The CDR3 is made up of 16 amino acids. Trimming cost V 6 bases and J 0 bases, with 15 bases left between them. Germline V gives CDR1 LGHNT, CDR2 FRNRAP.

The chain uses TRBV7-9 and TRBJ2-7; TRBD1 might be the D (6 bases). Trimming cost V 3 bases and J 2 bases, with 14 bases left between them. Germline CDR1 reads SEHNR; CDR2 reads FQNEAQ (reference sequence). CDR3 length: 15 residues. CDR3 amino acids: CASSLTGRNTYEQYF. The CDR3 DNA follows: TGTGCCAGCAGCTTGACAGGAAGAAACACCTACGAGCAGTACTTC.

This clonotype has a count of ten or more. This chain links TRBV6-1 with TRBJ2-7, with TRBD1 matching 9 bases. The CDR3 is made up of 15 amino acids. V lost 2 bases and J lost 6; bases outside the gene matches: 8. The germline V gene encodes CDR1 MNHNS and CDR2 SASEGT. The CDR3 sequence is CASSERIGGQGEQYF. The CDR3 region has the DNA TGTGCCAGCAGTGAAAGGATCGGGGGACAGGGCGAGCAGTACTTC.

This rearrangement joins TRBV12-3 or TRBV12-4 to TRBJ2-1, with D unresolved. The CDR3 consists of 15 residues. Between the trimmed V and J ends, which lost 5 bases and 5 bases, there was a span of 16 bases. CDR3 in amino acids: CASSDLGLVDNEQFF. As DNA, the CDR3 is TGTGCCAGCAGTGACCTAGGGCTAGTTGACAATGAGCAGTTCTTC.

This clonotype was counted at least ten times. This rearrangement joins TRBV27 to TRBJ1-2; D is possibly TRBD1 (5 bases). The ends were cut back, 4 bases at V and 5 bases at J, with 14 bases in the middle. Germline V lookup: CDR1 MNHEY, CDR2 SMNVEV (reference sequence). This CDR3 is built from 14 residues. In DNA, the CDR3 is TGTGCCAGCAGTTCCAGACAGAAACTTTATGGCTACACCTTC. Protein sequence: CASSSRQKLYGYTF.

This clonotype was seen repeatedly, ten times or more. The chain's CDR3 is CATSGSDVTNEKLFF. DNA of the CDR3: TGTGCCACCAGCGGGAGCGACGTTACTAATGAAAAACTGTTTTTT. This chain joins TRBV15 and TRBJ1-4; D is ambiguous. This CDR3 contains 15 residues. The germline V and J ends were trimmed by 5 bases and 2 bases, with 12 bases remaining between them. Germline CDR1 and CDR2: LNHNV and YYDKDF (reference sequence).

This clonotype was picked up many times. This sequence joins TRBV27 and TRBJ2-2; 11 positions agree with TRBD2. There are 17 residues in the CDR3. CDR1 and CDR2 (germline): MNHEY, SMNVEV (reference sequence). V lost 3 bases to trimming and J lost 4 bases; unmatched junction nucleotides: 7. The CDR3 DNA reads TGTGCCAGCAGTTTCCTTAGCGGGAGGGCCTTCACCGGGGAGCTGTTTTTT. The encoded protein is CASSFLSGRAFTGELFF.

This clonotype was observed a handful of times. The rearrangement joins TRBV19 to TRBJ2-3; D remains ambiguous. This CDR3 is 14 amino acids long. V gave up 1 base and J gave up 0 bases, with 5 bases separating them. Germline CDR1 and CDR2: LNHDA and SQIVND (reference sequence). The CDR3 here is CASSIAASTDTQYF. In DNA, the CDR3 is TGTGCCAGTAGTATAGCGGCTAGCACAGATACGCAGTATTTT.